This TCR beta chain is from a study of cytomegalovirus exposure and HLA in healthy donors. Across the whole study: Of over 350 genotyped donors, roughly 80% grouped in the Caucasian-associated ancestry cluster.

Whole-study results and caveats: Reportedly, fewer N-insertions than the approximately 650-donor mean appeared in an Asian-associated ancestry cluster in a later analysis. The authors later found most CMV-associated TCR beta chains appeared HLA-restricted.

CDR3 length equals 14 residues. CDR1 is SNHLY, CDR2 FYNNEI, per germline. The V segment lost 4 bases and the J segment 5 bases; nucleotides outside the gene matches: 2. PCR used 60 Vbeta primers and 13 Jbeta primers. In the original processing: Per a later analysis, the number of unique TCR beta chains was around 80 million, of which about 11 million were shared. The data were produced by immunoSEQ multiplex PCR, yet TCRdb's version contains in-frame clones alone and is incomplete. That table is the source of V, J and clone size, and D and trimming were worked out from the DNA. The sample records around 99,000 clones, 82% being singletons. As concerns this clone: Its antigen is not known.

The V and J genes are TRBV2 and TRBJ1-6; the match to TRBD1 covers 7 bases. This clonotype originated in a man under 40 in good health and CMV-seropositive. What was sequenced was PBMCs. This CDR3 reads CASSGQGHNSPLHF. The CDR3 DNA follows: TGTGCCAGCAGTGGACAGGGTCATAATTCACCCCTCCACTTT.